The 5 T cell receptor beta chains below were found in one sample sequenced in a study of Ad26.COV2.S vaccination and SARS-CoV-2 variants. Data came from immunoSEQ multiplex PCR; TCRdb stores just in-frame clones and leaves some out. The table lists some 250,000 clones, over 75% of them singletons. Indicated treatment: roughly 20 received Ad26.COV2.S at low or high dose, single or two shots; 5 received placebo; per-sample allocation not given. On day 63 after the first injection, vaccine and placebo recipients gave samples. Source: peripheral blood, taken in a trial of Ad26.COV2.S vaccine versus placebo. The receptors shown here come from a person aged 18-65 years who received the Ad26.COV2.S COVID-19 vaccine or a placebo.

This chain uses TRBV12-3 or TRBV12-4 with TRBJ2-1; D unresolved. The V end was cut by 3 bases, the J end by 9 bases, with 3 bases between. The CDR3 runs to 10 residues. CDR3 nucleotide sequence: TGTGCCAGCAGTTTTCTTGAGCAGTTCTTC. It is translated as CASSFLEQFF.

The gene calls are TRBV4-3 and TRBJ2-1; the D gene is possibly TRBD1 (8 bases). V lost 0 bases, J lost 7 bases, and 28 bases lay in between. There are 20 residues in the CDR3. Germline V gene data show CDR1 as LGHNA and CDR2 as YSLEER. CDR3 amino acids: CASSQEPAGQGLIVENEQFF. CDR3 nucleotide sequence: TGCGCCAGCAGCCAAGAGCCCGCCGGACAGGGACTAATTGTTGAAAATGAGCAGTTCTTC.

The J gene is TRBJ2-7, the V gene TRBV5-4; 7 bases fit TRBD1. CDR1 and CDR2 (germline): SGHNT, YYREEE (reference sequence). V gave up 5 bases and J gave up 6 bases; unmatched junction bases: 8. The CDR3 consists of 13 residues. The CDR3 region has the DNA TGTGCCAGCAGTCTGACAGGGTCTGGCGAGCAGTACTTC. This translates into CASSLTGSGEQYF.

The gene calls are TRBV6-6 and TRBJ2-3; D not resolved. The CDR3 loop spans 13 amino acids. The V end was cut by 8 bases, the J end by 1 base, with 10 bases between. The germline V gene has CDR1 MNHNY and CDR2 SVGAGI (reference sequence). Written as DNA, the CDR3 is TGTGCCAGCGGCCGGCCGGGCACAGATACGCAGTATTTT. Its protein product is CASGRPGTDTQYF.

In the case of this clone: The same CDR3 arises from other DNA sequences in this sample as well. The J gene is TRBJ2-7, the V gene TRBV2; the D is unclear. CDR3 size: 12 residues. V was shortened by 0 bases and J by 3 bases, with 3 bases between the two germline ends. Per the germline V gene, CDR1 is SNHLY and CDR2 is FYNNEI. CDR3 in amino acids: CASSEASYEQYF. CDR3 in DNA: TGTGCCAGCAGTGAAGCTAGCTACGAGCAGTACTTC.